This T cell receptor (beta chain) was obtained from a study of CD8 T cells in Susac syndrome. Reverse transcription of roughly 0.5 to 1 ug RNA was carried out with random hexamers. TCRdb independently ran MiXCR on the immunoSEQ multiplex PCR reads; one entry per CDR3 protein. Here the sample spans around 71,000 distinct CDR3 sequences, 95% to 96% being singletons. Looked up from germline, CDR1 is SGHNT and CDR2 is YYREEE (reference sequence). V was trimmed by 3 bases and J by 5 bases, leaving 12 bases between them. The CDR3 is made up of 14 amino acids. Blood CD8+ and CD4+ T cells underwent high-throughput TCR beta sequencing.

The J gene is TRBJ2-1, the V gene TRBV5-4; no reliable D call. Sample: CD4+ T cells from PBMCs. The receptor was derived from a human donor with multiple sclerosis. The CDR3: CASSSLRENNEQFF. The CDR3 DNA sequence: TGTGCCAGCAGCTCCCTGAGAGAAAACAATGAGCAGTTCTTC. The full variable domain, in which reference TRBV5-4 and TRBJ2-1 provide the parts outside the CDR3, is ETGVTQSPTHLIKTRGQQVTLRCSSQSGHNTVSWYQQALGQGPQFIFQYYREEENGRGNFPPRFSGLQFPNYSSELNVNALELDDSALYLCASSSLRENNEQFFGPGTRLTVL.